The 15 T cell receptor beta chains in this list originate from one sample, sequenced in a study of blood T cell repertoires in COVID-19. Only in-frame clones appear in the TCRdb table, and some are missing; sequencing was by immunoSEQ multiplex PCR. This repertoire shows about 95,000 clones, roughly 80% found once; its top ten account for approximately 24%. The specimen sequenced was peripheral blood. These receptors all stem from a human donor in a cohort sampled during active COVID-19.

The genes are TRBV29-1 and TRBJ2-5; 13 bases match TRBD2. CDR1 and CDR2 (germline): SQVTM, ANQGSEA. The CDR3 is made up of 16 amino acids. J was trimmed by 5 bases and V by 4 bases; bases with no gene match: 10. The CDR3 is CSVAGTSGVGFETQYF. The CDR3 region has the DNA TGCAGCGTTGCCGGGACTAGCGGGGTCGGGTTTGAGACCCAGTACTTC.

This clone was counted once. V is TRBV7-9 and J is TRBJ1-2; D might be TRBD1 (6 bases). The CDR3 extends over 14 amino acids. Germline V gives CDR1 SEHNR, CDR2 FQNEAQ (reference sequence). V was trimmed by 6 bases and J by 4 bases, leaving 15 bases between them. This chain's CDR3 is CASRPGGATYGYTF. Written as DNA, the CDR3 is TGTGCCAGCAGACCTGGGGGGGCAACCTATGGCTACACCTTC. Full variable domain (outside the CDR3, taken from reference TRBV7-9 and TRBJ1-2): DTGVSQNPRHKITKRGQNVTFRCDPISEHNRLYWYRQTLGQGPEFLTYFQNEAQLEKSRLLSDRFSAERPKGSFSTLEIQRTEQGDSAMYLCASRPGGATYGYTFGSGTRLTVV.

A single count supports this clone. The chain carries TRBV19 and TRBJ1-1; D uncertain. The CDR3 covers 16 residues. Trimming shortened V by 8 bases and J by 3 bases, and 22 bases separated the two germline ends. The V gene's germline CDR1 is LNHDA and CDR2 SQIVND (reference sequence). CDR3 loop: CASQTRGGILYTEAFF. As DNA, the CDR3 is TGTGCCAGTCAAACCCGGGGAGGGATTTTATACACTGAAGCTTTCTTT.

The chain is built from TRBV2 and TRBJ1-3, with unresolved D. Between the trimmed V and J ends, which lost 7 bases and 4 bases, there was a span of 11 bases. This CDR3 comprises 13 residues. Looked up from germline, CDR1 is SNHLY and CDR2 is FYNNEI. The CDR3 sequence: CASTTGAGNTIYF. The CDR3, as DNA: TGTGCCAGCACGACGGGAGCGGGAAACACCATATATTTT. The full variable domain, rest sourced from reference TRBV2 and TRBJ1-3, is EPEVTQTPSHQVTQMGQEVILRCVPISNHLYFYWYRQILGQKVEFLVSFYNNEISEKSEIFDDQFSVERPDGSNFTLKIRSTKLEDSAMYFCASTTGAGNTIYFGEGSWLTVV.

A few counts support this clone. The chain has TRBV5-1 and TRBJ2-3, with 13 nucleotides matching TRBD2. Germline lookup yields CDR1 SGHRS and CDR2 YFSETQ. The CDR3 has 17 amino acids. V lost 5 bases, J lost 5 bases, and 11 bases stayed unmatched. CDR3 sequence: CASRPLLAGGPGDTQYF. In DNA form, the CDR3 reads TGCGCCAGCAGGCCACTACTAGCGGGAGGGCCCGGAGATACGCAGTATTTT.

The chain employs TRBV18 and TRBJ2-3; 7 nucleotides agree with TRBD2. Germline assignment: CDR1 KGHSH and CDR2 LQKENI. This CDR3 region has 15 residues. V shed 4 bases and J 0 bases; nucleotides not matched to a gene: 4. The DNA for the CDR3 is TGTGCCAGCTCACGCCTAGCGGCTAGCACAGATACGCAGTATTTT. This translates into CASSRLAASTDTQYF.

The rearrangement links TRBV9 to TRBJ2-1; weak D call: TRBD2 (5 bases). This CDR3 spans 14 amino acids. V was shortened by 0 bases and J by 2 bases, with 6 bases between the two germline ends. The germline V gene has CDR1 SGDLS and CDR2 YYNGEE. The CDR3 sequence is CASSVDGTYNEQFF. The CDR3 DNA sequence: TGTGCCAGCAGCGTAGACGGGACCTACAATGAGCAGTTCTTC.

CDR3: CASSSGLTGRTEAFF. In DNA form, the CDR3 reads TGTGCCAGCAGCTCGGGGTTGACAGGGCGCACTGAAGCTTTCTTT. This chain joins TRBV5-5 and TRBJ1-1; 7 bases match TRBD1. The CDR3 has 15 amino acids. The germline gives CDR1 SGHKS, CDR2 YYEKEE (reference sequence). V shed 3 bases and J 4 bases; nucleotides not matched to a gene: 9.

The V and J genes are TRBV5-1 and TRBJ2-6; 7 bases are shared with TRBD2. The J segment lost 2 bases and the V segment lost 6 bases, leaving 8 bases of the junction unmatched. Germline V gene sequence: CDR1 SGHRS, CDR2 YFSETQ. This CDR3 contains 16 residues. The DNA of the CDR3 is TGCGCCAGCAATTTTGGGGGGGAACCTGGGGCCAACGTCCTGACTTTC. This translates into CASNFGGEPGANVLTF.

The chain's CDR3 is CATSRDLIAGDYGYTF. The DNA for the CDR3 is TGTGCCACCAGCAGAGATTTAATCGCAGGGGACTATGGCTACACCTTC. The chain links TRBV15 to TRBJ1-2; a possible D gene is TRBD1 (6 bases). Trimming removed 0 bases from V and 3 bases from J, with 14 bases in between. Germline loops: CDR1 LNHNV, CDR2 YYDKDF (reference sequence). CDR3 length: 16 residues.

Worth noting for this clone: The sample has other DNA sequences that encode this CDR3 too. The rearrangement links TRBV6-5 to TRBJ2-1, with TRBD1 matching over 8 bases. The junction had 4 bases not matched to a gene; V was cut back by 6 bases and J by 0 bases. Germline CDR1 and CDR2: MNHEY and SVGAGI. The CDR3 spans 15 residues. The CDR3 DNA reads as TGTGCCAGCAGAGGGGACAGGAGCTCCTACAATGAGCAGTTCTTC. This encodes CASRGDRSSYNEQFF.

The V gene is TRBV7-9, the J gene TRBJ2-5, with D perhaps TRBD2 (5 bases). V lost 5 bases to trimming and J lost 4 bases, with 17 bases between them. The CDR3 is made up of 15 amino acids. From germline, CDR1 is SEHNR and CDR2 FQNEAQ (reference sequence). The CDR3 protein is CASSPIGSIGETQYF. The CDR3, as DNA: TGTGCCAGCAGCCCCATAGGGAGCATCGGAGAGACCCAGTACTTC. Together with reference TRBV7-9 and TRBJ2-5, the CDR3 gives the full variable domain: DTGVSQNPRHKITKRGQNVTFRCDPISEHNRLYWYRQTLGQGPEFLTYFQNEAQLEKSRLLSDRFSAERPKGSFSTLEIQRTEQGDSAMYLCASSPIGSIGETQYFGPGTRLLVL.

This clone was picked up a small number of times. The gene calls are TRBV24-1 and TRBJ2-7; weak D call: TRBD2 (6 bases). V was cut by 3 bases and J by 3 bases, with 14 bases left in between. The length of the CDR3 is 15 residues. CDR1 KGHDR and CDR2 SFDVKD come from the germline V gene. The CDR3 protein is CATSDRRDHYYEQYF. The DNA of the CDR3 is TGTGCCACCAGTGATAGGCGGGACCACTACTACGAGCAGTACTTC.

This clone was counted between two and nine times. The rearrangement joins TRBV5-1 to TRBJ2-7; a possible D gene is TRBD1 (5 bases). The CDR3 runs to 16 residues. CDR1 and CDR2 (germline): SGHRS, YFSETQ. Trimming shortened V by 1 base and J by 5 bases, and 19 bases separated the two germline ends. This CDR3 reads CASSLRGITESHEQYF. CDR3 in DNA: TGCGCCAGCAGCTTGAGGGGCATCACGGAGTCTCACGAGCAGTACTTC.

The J gene is TRBJ1-5, the V gene TRBV19; possibly TRBD1 for D (5 bases). This CDR3 contains 18 residues. V was pared by 3 bases and J by 0 bases, with 18 bases between. CDR1 is LNHDA and CDR2 is SQIVND in the germline V gene (reference sequence). The CDR3 protein is CASSIGTYAAFSNQPQHF. The CDR3 region has the DNA TGTGCCAGTAGTATCGGGACTTACGCGGCCTTTAGCAATCAGCCCCAGCATTTT.